Below are 29 T cell receptor beta chains sequenced from a single sample in a study of T cells in pancreatic ductal adenocarcinoma. Method: immunoSEQ multiplex PCR; TCRdb's copy keeps in-frame clones and lacks some. The table lists over 15,000 clones, around nine tenths of them singletons, with more than 15% in the top ten. Surgery without prior neoadjuvant therapy was the treatment of the selected pancreatic ductal adenocarcinoma patients. The sequencing input was PBMCs. The receptors were gathered from a human donor with pancreatic ductal adenocarcinoma.

The rearrangement joins TRBV28 to TRBJ1-6, with no clear D. Germline V CDR1 and CDR2: MDHEN, SYDVKM. The CDR3 totals 12 residues. V was shortened by 7 bases and J by 7 bases, with 8 bases between the two germline ends. CDR3 in DNA: TGTGCCAGCATGGTGTGGAATTCACCCCTCCACTTT. This encodes CASMVWNSPLHF.

The gene calls are TRBV28 and TRBJ2-3; D is unresolved. Looked up from germline, CDR1 is MDHEN and CDR2 is SYDVKM. V was cut by 1 base and J by 0 bases, with 8 bases left in between. The CDR3 totals 15 residues. The CDR3 is CASSLLGASTDTQYF. CDR3 DNA sequence: TGTGCCAGCAGTTTATTAGGCGCCAGCACAGATACGCAGTATTTT.

This clone appeared once. The rearrangement uses TRBV6-1 and TRBJ1-2; D is uncertain. The CDR3 spans 15 residues. The V end lost 2 bases, the J end lost 4 bases, and 14 bases lay between the germline ends. CDR1 is MNHNS and CDR2 is SASEGT in the germline V gene. The CDR3 region is CASSETPGSPYGYTF. The CDR3 DNA reads as TGTGCCAGCAGTGAAACACCCGGGTCGCCCTATGGCTACACCTTC.

This clone was detected a few times. V gene TRBV2 combines with J gene TRBJ2-4, with TRBD2 matching over 14 bases. This CDR3 region has 22 residues. The V and J ends lost 7 bases and 0 bases, in that order; junction bases with no gene match: 20. Per germline, CDR1 SNHLY and CDR2 FYNNEI. The chain's CDR3 is CASTRWVTGTSGGRGAKNIQYF. Written as DNA, the CDR3 is TGTGCCAGCACCCGATGGGTTACGGGGACTAGCGGGGGCCGTGGAGCCAAAAACATTCAGTACTTC.

V and J are TRBV10-3 and TRBJ1-5, with D possibly being TRBD1 (6 bases). The CDR3 totals 19 residues. Germline CDR1 and CDR2: ENHRY and SYGVKD. Trimming took off 4 bases at V and 2 bases at J, with 24 bases between the two ends. CDR3 sequence: CAISASGGALGNGNQPQHF. The DNA of the CDR3 is TGTGCCATCAGTGCGTCCGGGGGCGCACTGGGGAATGGCAATCAGCCCCAGCATTTT.

The chain uses TRBV5-1 and TRBJ1-1; TRBD1 matches 7 bases. The length of the CDR3 is 13 residues. The V segment lost 6 bases and the J segment 2 bases; nucleotides outside the gene matches: 4. Germline CDR1 SGHRS, CDR2 YFSETQ. CDR3 sequence reads: CASKDRANTEAFF. For the CDR3, the DNA is TGCGCCAGCAAAGACAGGGCAAACACTGAAGCTTTCTTT.

This chain connects TRBV11-2 to TRBJ1-3; 8 bases fit TRBD1. This CDR3 has 19 amino acids. The trim removed 1 base at V and 0 bases at J, leaving 11 bases unmatched. In germline, CDR1 is SGHAT, CDR2 FQNNGV. In DNA, the CDR3 is TGTGCCAGCAGCTTAGTGAGTTCAACAGGGGGTTTCTCTGGAAACACCATATATTTT. Its translation is CASSLVSSTGGFSGNTIYF.

The chain has TRBV19 and TRBJ2-5, with TRBD2 matching 16 bases. The germline V gene has CDR1 LNHDA and CDR2 SQIVND (reference sequence). The CDR3 consists of 16 residues. CDR3 residues: CATAGTSGGAWETQYF. The CDR3 DNA reads as TGTGCAACAGCCGGGACTAGCGGGGGGGCCTGGGAGACCCAGTACTTC.

This clone has just a few counts. The chain employs TRBV27 and TRBJ1-4; no clear D. CDR3 length: 14 residues. Germline CDR1 reads MNHEY; CDR2 reads SMNVEV (reference sequence). Trimming removed 3 bases from V and 2 bases from J, with 7 bases in between. CDR3 bases: TGTGCCAGCAGTTTGCGTGGCACTAATGAAAAACTGTTTTTT. Encoded protein: CASSLRGTNEKLFF.

The rearrangement links TRBV5-6 to TRBJ1-1, with D perhaps matching TRBD1 (5 bases). V shed 4 bases and J shed 1 base, with 14 bases lying between them. Germline loops: CDR1 SGHDT, CDR2 YYEEEE. This CDR3 spans 15 amino acids. The CDR3 DNA reads TGTGCCAGCAGCACCGGACAAGTAGCGAACACTGAAGCTTTCTTT. As protein: CASSTGQVANTEAFF.

The V call is TRBV28, the J call TRBJ1-5, with no clear D. The CDR3 is 14 residues long. CDR1 MDHEN and CDR2 SYDVKM come from the germline V gene. CDR3 DNA: TGTGCTTCTGGGCGCGGGTATAGCAATCAGCCCCAGCATTTT. Its protein is CASGRGYSNQPQHF.

This chain links TRBV2 with TRBJ1-1; tentatively, D is TRBD1 (5 bases). The CDR3 extends over 15 amino acids. V was trimmed by 6 bases and J by 6 bases, leaving 20 bases between them. Germline values: CDR1 SNHLY, CDR2 FYNNEI. The chain's CDR3 is CASRVTGAIRAEAFF. The CDR3 DNA follows: TGTGCCAGCAGAGTCACCGGGGCTATAAGGGCTGAAGCTTTCTTT.

The chain is built from TRBV11-2 and TRBJ2-3; D gene uncertain. CDR1 SGHAT and CDR2 FQNNGV come from the germline V gene. Trimming took off 2 bases at V and 0 bases at J, with 12 bases between the two ends. This CDR3 is built from 16 residues. The CDR3 nucleotides are TGTGCCAGCAGCTTAATGGGCAGCTCTAGCACAGATACGCAGTATTTT. This codes for CASSLMGSSSTDTQYF.

This rearrangement joins TRBV5-1 to TRBJ2-7; D possibly corresponds to TRBD1 (6 bases). The CDR3 extends over 13 amino acids. With 1 base removed from V and 7 bases from J, the gap between germline ends came to 12 bases. Germline V gene data show CDR1 as SGHRS and CDR2 as YFSETQ. CDR3 in amino acids: CASSLSGTREQYF. DNA of the CDR3: TGCGCCAGCAGCTTGTCCGGGACACGGGAGCAGTACTTC.

The gene calls are TRBV7-8 and TRBJ2-2, with TRBD1 identical over 9 bases. CDR3 length: 19 amino acids. Germline V CDR1 and CDR2: SGHVS, FQNEAQ. Losses at the gene ends were 1 base for V and 3 bases for J; bases not matched to a gene: 12. CDR3 sequence reads: CASSLVFFGGTGHTGELFF. The DNA of the CDR3 is TGTGCCAGCAGCTTAGTGTTTTTTGGTGGGACAGGGCACACCGGGGAGCTGTTTTTT.

This chain connects TRBV2 to TRBJ1-4, with no clear D. This CDR3 has 13 residues. The V and J ends lost 3 bases and 8 bases respectively, with 10 bases between them. CDR1 is SNHLY and CDR2 is FYNNEI in the germline V gene. In DNA form, the CDR3 reads TGTGCCAGCAGTGATTTCCGATACGAAAAACTGTTTTTT. This gives the protein CASSDFRYEKLFF.

The rearrangement uses TRBV19 and TRBJ1-3; 7 bases match TRBD1. CDR3 length: 17 residues. Germline-derived CDR1 and CDR2 are LNHDA and SQIVND (reference sequence). V lost 7 bases, J lost 0 bases, and 12 bases stayed unmatched. In DNA form, the CDR3 reads TGTGCCAGTACCCTCCGGGACAGAGACGCCTCTGGAAACACCATATATTTT. Amino acid sequence: CASTLRDRDASGNTIYF. Supplemented by reference TRBV19 and TRBJ1-3, the full variable domain reads DGGITQSPKYLFRKEGQNVTLSCEQNLNHDAMYWYRQDPGQGLRLIYYSQIVNDFQKGDIAEGYSVSREKKESFPLTVTSAQKNPTAFYLCASTLRDRDASGNTIYFGEGSWLTVV.

The rearrangement joins TRBV4-1 to TRBJ1-1; D may be TRBD1 (5 bases). This CDR3 has 13 amino acids. V was pared by 0 bases and J by 10 bases, with 12 bases between. Per germline, CDR1 MGHRA and CDR2 YSYEKL. In DNA, the CDR3 is TGCGCCAGCAGCCAAGACCGGGACCGTGGAGCTTTCTTT. Translated, it gives CASSQDRDRGAFF.

The V gene is TRBV5-1, the J gene TRBJ2-5, with a possible D match to TRBD2 (6 bases). The V end was cut by 3 bases, the J end by 4 bases, with 10 bases between. This CDR3 is built from 13 residues. Germline V lookup: CDR1 SGHRS, CDR2 YFSETQ. The CDR3 sequence: CASSWGGRETQYF. CDR3 sequence (DNA): TGCGCCAGCAGCTGGGGAGGAAGAGAGACCCAGTACTTC.

The chain is built from TRBV19 and TRBJ1-2; a weak D match, TRBD1 (5 bases). This CDR3 region has 17 residues. CDR1 is LNHDA and CDR2 is SQIVND in the germline V gene (reference sequence). Trimming removed 0 bases from V and 2 bases from J, with 16 bases in between. CDR3 in amino acids: CASSIDRLAGTNYGYTF. The CDR3 nucleotides read TGTGCCAGTAGTATAGATAGATTGGCAGGGACGAACTATGGCTACACCTTC.

This clone came up a few times. V usage is TRBV18 and J usage is TRBJ1-1; perhaps TRBD1 as D (5 bases). This CDR3 contains 17 residues. V lost 0 bases and J 0 bases, leaving 14 bases between the germline ends. Per the germline V gene, CDR1 is KGHSH and CDR2 is LQKENI. The CDR3, as DNA: TGTGCCAGCTCACCACCTCAGGGCTCCACGATGAACACTGAAGCTTTCTTT. It translates to CASSPPQGSTMNTEAFF.

The CDR3 bases are TGCGCCAGCAGCTTGGCCGGCGGGGGAATCACAGATACGCAGTATTTT. Protein sequence: CASSLAGGGITDTQYF. V and J are TRBV5-1 and TRBJ2-3; 7 bases agree with TRBD2. The CDR3 runs 16 residues. Per germline, CDR1 SGHRS and CDR2 YFSETQ. V was clipped by 0 bases and J by 2 bases; unmatched bases: 6.

J is TRBJ2-5 and V is TRBV5-4; D may be TRBD2 (5 bases). Germline V gives CDR1 SGHNT, CDR2 YYREEE (reference sequence). Trimming took off 0 bases at V and 5 bases at J, with 11 bases between the two ends. The length of the CDR3 is 14 residues. The CDR3 region has the DNA TGTGCCAGCAGCTTGGCCGGGGTCCGGGAGACCCAGTACTTC. Protein sequence: CASSLAGVRETQYF.

The DNA of the CDR3 is TGTGCCAGCAGTGGGCTTGGGCAGGGGACATCTAACTATGGCTACACCTTC. Translating it yields CASSGLGQGTSNYGYTF. This chain joins TRBV2 and TRBJ1-2; TRBD1 is a possible D gene (6 bases). Per germline, CDR1 SNHLY and CDR2 FYNNEI. The CDR3 is 17 residues long. Trimming cost V 4 bases and J 0 bases, with 18 bases left between them.

Of note for this clone: Different DNA sequences within this sample yield the same CDR3. The J gene is TRBJ2-7, the V gene TRBV7-6; D gene ambiguous. Germline V lookup: CDR1 SGHVS, CDR2 FNYEAQ. CDR3 size: 14 residues. Trimming removed 0 bases from V and 0 bases from J, with 6 bases in between. The chain's CDR3 is CASSLAVSSYEQYF. The CDR3 nucleotides read TGTGCCAGCAGCTTAGCGGTAAGCTCCTACGAGCAGTACTTC.

The chain has TRBV14 and TRBJ1-2; unclear D gene. Germline loops: CDR1 SGHDN, CDR2 FVKESK. This CDR3 is built from 15 residues. Trimming pared 1 base from V and 0 bases from J, leaving 9 bases between. CDR3 loop: CASSQGIRSNYGYTF. For the CDR3, the DNA is TGTGCCAGCAGCCAAGGAATTCGCTCTAACTATGGCTACACCTTC.

This rearrangement joins TRBV7-2 to TRBJ2-1; D is unclear. The CDR3 consists of 15 residues. Germline lookup yields CDR1 SGHTA and CDR2 FQGNSA. V lost 2 bases and J 0 bases, leaving 8 bases between the germline ends. CDR3 bases: TGTGCCAGCAGCTTATTGAGTAGCTCCTACAATGAGCAGTTCTTC. Residues: CASSLLSSSYNEQFF.

The chain links TRBV7-9 to TRBJ1-2; 7 bases are a match to TRBD1. Germline V gives CDR1 SEHNR, CDR2 FQNEAQ (reference sequence). The CDR3 extends over 15 amino acids. The junction had 5 bases not matched to a gene; V was cut back by 4 bases and J by 0 bases. CDR3 DNA: TGTGCCAGCAGCTACCCGGGACAGACTAACTATGGCTACACCTTC. Translating it yields CASSYPGQTNYGYTF.

The V and J genes are TRBV27 and TRBJ1-2; D not resolved. The CDR3 covers 14 residues. Trimming cost V 5 bases and J 1 base, with 11 bases left between them. CDR1 is MNHEY, CDR2 SMNVEV, per germline (reference sequence). The CDR3 nucleotides read TGTGCCAGCAGTCCAACCGCGGTTAACTATGGCTACACCTTC. Protein: CASSPTAVNYGYTF.